This T cell receptor (beta chain) was found in a study of radiotherapy plus CTLA-4 blockade in lung cancer. Study information: Disease control was seen in approximately 30% of patients, objective responses in approximately 20%.

General study results and limits: Clones derived from tumor TCRs expanded in blood after radiotherapy plus ipilimumab.

Comments on this clone: Its antigen remains unknown.

TCRdb's table, derived via immunoSEQ multiplex PCR, lists solely in-frame clones and lacks some. The sample lists some 49,000 clones; 70% to 90% were seen once. Deletions cut 1 base from V and 7 bases from J, with 9 bases between. This CDR3 region has 13 residues. CDR1 MNHEY and CDR2 SVGAGI come from the germline V gene. Sequenced here: peripheral blood, sampled from a patient treated with radiotherapy plus ipilimumab. This chain connects TRBV6-5 to TRBJ2-3, with D hard to call. This TCR was recovered from a human donor with non-small cell lung cancer whose response to radiotherapy plus ipilimumab could not be evaluated. The CDR3 reads CASSYLVSNTQYF. The CDR3 DNA reads as TGTGCCAGCAGTTACTTAGTGTCTAATACGCAGTATTTT.